The 19 T cell receptor beta chains given below trace back to one sample, sequenced in a study of blood T cell repertoires in COVID-19. TCRdb keeps only in-frame clones here, not all; method: immunoSEQ multiplex PCR. This sample carries some 170,000 clones, about 90% of them seen once, and the ten largest clones take less than 1.5%. Sequences were obtained from PBMCs or T cells enriched from blood (not recorded which). These receptors all come from a human donor with acute COVID-19. The donor label of this sample is uncertain.

The V call is TRBV5-5, the J call TRBJ2-5; 8 bases fit TRBD2. After removal of 4 bases from V and 5 bases from J, the junction contained 10 bases not matched to a gene. There are 15 residues in the CDR3. Per germline, CDR1 SGHKS and CDR2 YYEKEE (reference sequence). The CDR3 sequence is CASSPREGVGETQYF. For the CDR3, the DNA is TGTGCCAGCAGCCCTCGGGAGGGGGTCGGGGAGACCCAGTACTTC.

The rearrangement uses TRBV11-3 and TRBJ2-2, with TRBD2 as a possible D gene (6 bases). The CDR3 is made up of 15 amino acids. Germline values: CDR1 SGHNT, CDR2 YENEEA. Trimming left V 8 bases short and J 6 bases short, with 19 bases between. The CDR3 DNA reads as TGTGCCAGCGGGCCCGGGGGTGTGGAGTCCGGGGAGCTGTTTTTT. Its protein is CASGPGGVESGELFF. Full variable domain (remainder filled in from reference TRBV11-3 and TRBJ2-2): EAGVVQSPRYKIIEKKQPVAFWCNPISGHNTLYWYLQNLGQGPELLIRYENEEAVDDSQLPKDRFSAERLKGVDSTLKIQPAELGDSAVYLCASGPGGVESGELFFGEGSRLTVL.

The rearrangement joins TRBV15 to TRBJ1-1; no definite D call. Per germline, CDR1 LNHNV and CDR2 YYDKDF (reference sequence). The CDR3 totals 15 residues. V lost 3 bases, J lost 0 bases, and 11 bases lay in between. For the CDR3, the DNA is TGTGCCACCAGCAGGTACAGACACTTGAACACTGAAGCTTTCTTT. Residues: CATSRYRHLNTEAFF.

The V gene is TRBV27, the J gene TRBJ1-5, with D uncertain. V was pared by 2 bases and J by 7 bases, with 9 bases between. Germline values: CDR1 MNHEY, CDR2 SMNVEV (reference sequence). This CDR3 comprises 13 residues. The CDR3 reads CASSLNIVQPQHF. The DNA for the CDR3 is TGTGCCAGCAGTTTAAATATCGTACAGCCCCAGCATTTT.

The chain has TRBV2 and TRBJ1-3; no definite D call. This CDR3 spans 15 amino acids. The ends were cut back, 11 bases at V and 1 base at J, with 18 bases in the middle. CDR1 is SNHLY and CDR2 is FYNNEI in the germline V gene. For the CDR3, the DNA is TGTGCCGGCCGGAGGGTTGGGATTTCTGGAAACACCATATATTTT. This codes for CAGRRVGISGNTIYF.

J is TRBJ1-2 and V is TRBV7-9; D is unclear. V lost 5 bases, J lost 4 bases, and 20 bases lay in between. The CDR3 runs to 16 residues. Looked up from germline, CDR1 is SEHNR and CDR2 is FQNEAQ (reference sequence). CDR3 bases: TGTGCCAGCAGCACGCCGGGCCGACTATGGGGCTATGGCTACACCTTC. The encoded protein is CASSTPGRLWGYGYTF.

This chain links TRBV21-1 with TRBJ2-7; the table's D call of TRBD2 was not tested on the DNA. TRBV21-1 is given as a pseudogene. The CDR3 is made up of 15 amino acids. The DNA of the CDR3 is TGTGCCAGCAGCAAAAGAACTAGCGGGGCTCGGGAGCAGTACTTC. Translating gives CASSKRTSGAREQYF.

This sequence joins TRBV7-3 and TRBJ2-7; 10 bases line up with TRBD2. CDR1 SGHTA and CDR2 FQGTGA come from the germline V gene. V was clipped by 0 bases and J by 2 bases; unmatched bases: 4. The CDR3 spans 16 residues. The CDR3 loop is CASSLTRTSGPYEQYF. CDR3 DNA sequence: TGTGCCAGCAGCTTAACCAGGACTAGCGGACCCTACGAGCAGTACTTC.

The chain is built from TRBV6-1 and TRBJ1-2, with 8 bases lining up with TRBD1. CDR1 and CDR2 from the germline V gene are MNHNS and SASEGT. The CDR3 loop spans 14 amino acids. With 0 bases clipped from V and 7 bases from J, the junction kept 4 bases outside the gene matches. DNA of the CDR3: TGTGCCAGCAGTGAAGCGACAGGGGCCGGTGGCTACACCTTC. Its translation: CASSEATGAGGYTF.

This clone was seen once. This rearrangement joins TRBV7-8 to TRBJ2-7; D ambiguous. The CDR3 is 15 residues long. Germline CDR1 SGHVS, CDR2 FQNEAQ. Trimming took off 3 bases at V and 5 bases at J, with 17 bases between the two ends. The CDR3 coding sequence is TGTGCCAGCAGCTTTAGTCGGGTGCTACCCCACGAGCAGTACTTC. This sequence encodes CASSFSRVLPHEQYF.

The J gene is TRBJ1-1, the V gene TRBV7-8; TRBD1 agrees at 7 bases. V shed 3 bases and J 7 bases; nucleotides not matched to a gene: 14. The V gene's germline CDR1 is SGHVS and CDR2 FQNEAQ. The CDR3 has 16 residues. CDR3 loop: CASSFFTLTQGNEAFF. The CDR3 DNA reads as TGTGCCAGCAGCTTCTTTACCTTAACACAGGGGAATGAAGCTTTCTTT.

The gene calls are TRBV2 and TRBJ2-7; D is possibly TRBD1 (7 bases). V shed 6 bases and J shed 6 bases, with 12 bases lying between them. The CDR3 is 12 amino acids. Germline assignment: CDR1 SNHLY and CDR2 FYNNEI. CDR3 sequence reads: CASRGGQIEQYF. CDR3 DNA sequence: TGTGCCAGCAGGGGGGGACAGATCGAGCAGTACTTC.

The chain uses TRBV6-5 and TRBJ1-1; TRBD1 aligns across 8 bases. The CDR3 has 15 residues. Germline assignment: CDR1 MNHEY and CDR2 SVGAGI. J lost 5 bases, V lost 6 bases, and 11 bases had no gene match. The CDR3 loop is CASRETQGARTEAFF. CDR3 DNA sequence: TGTGCCAGCAGAGAGACCCAGGGGGCGAGGACTGAAGCTTTCTTT.

This clone was picked up one time. This chain joins TRBV12-5 and TRBJ2-1; TRBD1 matches 10 bases. V lost 1 base to trimming and J lost 6 bases; unmatched junction nucleotides: 6. The germline V gene has CDR1 LGHNT and CDR2 FRNRAP. This CDR3 is 16 amino acids long. The CDR3 bases are TGTGCTAGTGGTTTGGCCGGACAGGGGGGTCGCAATGAGCAGTTCTTC. The encoded protein is CASGLAGQGGRNEQFF.

The V and J genes are TRBV18 and TRBJ1-5; no clear D. The germline gives CDR1 KGHSH, CDR2 LQKENI. Trimming took off 2 bases at V and 3 bases at J, with 14 bases between the two ends. The CDR3 is 16 amino acids. In DNA, the CDR3 is TGTGCCAGCTCACCATCGAGGGCCGGTACCAATCAGCCCCAGCATTTT. As protein: CASSPSRAGTNQPQHF.

The V call is TRBV30, the J call TRBJ2-5; 9 positions match TRBD2. The CDR3 sequence is 15 residues long. Germline V gene sequence: CDR1 GTSNPN, CDR2 SVGIG (reference sequence). Trimming cost V 2 bases and J 2 bases; bases outside gene matches: 6. This chain's CDR3 is CAWSSGAGGQETQYF. In DNA form, the CDR3 reads TGTGCCTGGAGTTCCGGGGCGGGGGGGCAAGAGACCCAGTACTTC.

The V and J genes are TRBV30 and TRBJ1-2; D remains ambiguous. Germline loops: CDR1 GTSNPN, CDR2 SVGIG (reference sequence). This CDR3 has 14 residues. V was clipped by 2 bases and J by 5 bases, with 15 bases between them. CDR3 in amino acids: CAWSRGHNGYGYTF. DNA of the CDR3: TGTGCCTGGAGTCGAGGCCACAATGGGTATGGCTACACCTTC.

This CDR3 is CASSRNTGQGVNGELFF. CDR3 bases: TGCGCCAGCAGCAGAAACACGGGACAGGGGGTTAACGGGGAGCTGTTTTTT. The chain has TRBV5-1 and TRBJ2-2; TRBD1 matches at 11 bases. Germline-derived CDR1 and CDR2 are SGHRS and YFSETQ. The V gene end was trimmed by 4 bases and the J gene end by 7 bases; junction bases not matched to a gene: 12. The CDR3 runs to 17 residues. Full variable domain (rest looked up from reference TRBV5-1 and TRBJ2-2): KAGVTQTPRYLIKTRGQQVTLSCSPISGHRSVSWYQQTPGQGLQFLFEYFSETQRNKGNFPGRFSGRQFSNSRSEMNVSTLELGDSALYLCASSRNTGQGVNGELFFGEGSRLTVL.

CDR3 nucleotides: TGTGCCAGCAGTGAGGCAGCGGGGGGGACAGATACGCAGTATTTT. Translation: CASSEAAGGTDTQYF. The chain employs TRBV6-1 and TRBJ2-3; 10 bases align to TRBD2. The CDR3 contains 15 residues. Per germline, CDR1 MNHNS and CDR2 SASEGT. Losses at the gene ends were 3 bases for V and 3 bases for J; bases not matched to a gene: 3.